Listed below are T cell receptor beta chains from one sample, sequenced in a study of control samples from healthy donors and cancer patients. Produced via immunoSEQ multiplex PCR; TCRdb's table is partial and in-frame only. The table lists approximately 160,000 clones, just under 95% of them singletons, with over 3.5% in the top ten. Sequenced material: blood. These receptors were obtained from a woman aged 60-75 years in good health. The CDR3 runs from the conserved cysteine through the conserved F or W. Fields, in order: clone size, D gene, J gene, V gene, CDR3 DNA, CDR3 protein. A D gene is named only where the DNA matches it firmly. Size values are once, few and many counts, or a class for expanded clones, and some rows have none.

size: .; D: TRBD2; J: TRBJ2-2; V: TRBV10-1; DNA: TGCGCCGTCCACTCGGGCAAGCGGGGCGGGGAGCTGTTTTTT; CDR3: CAVHSGKRGGELFF
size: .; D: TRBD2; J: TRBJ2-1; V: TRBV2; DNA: TGTGCCAGCAGTGAGGCGGTGCGGGGGGGTGTAGACGAGCAGTTCTTC; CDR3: CASSEAVRGGVDEQFF
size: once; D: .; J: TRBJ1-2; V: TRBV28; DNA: TGTGCCAGCAGTCCAAACACCGGTTATCGATATGGCTACACCTTC; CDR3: CASSPNTGYRYGYTF
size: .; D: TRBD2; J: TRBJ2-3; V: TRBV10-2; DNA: TGCGCCAGCAGTTTACGGGGACTAGCGGGGGGACCTCCATACGATACGCAGTATTTT; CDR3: CASSLRGLAGGPPYDTQYF
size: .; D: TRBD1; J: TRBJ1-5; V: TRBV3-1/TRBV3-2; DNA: TGTGCCAGCAGCCCTCAGGGGGACAGGGATCAGCCCCAGCATTTT; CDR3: CASSPQGDRDQPQHF
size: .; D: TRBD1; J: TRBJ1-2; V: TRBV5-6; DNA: TGTGCCAGCAGCCTGAATGACAGGGACTATGGCTACACCTTC; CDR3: CASSLNDRDYGYTF
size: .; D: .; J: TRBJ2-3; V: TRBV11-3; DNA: TGTGCCAGCAGCCCACTGCCGGGACTCGACACAGATACGCAGTATTTT; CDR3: CASSPLPGLDTDTQYF
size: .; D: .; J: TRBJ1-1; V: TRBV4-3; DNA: TGCGCCAGCAGCCAAGATGGGGACCCGAACACTGAAGCTTTCTTT; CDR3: CASSQDGDPNTEAFF
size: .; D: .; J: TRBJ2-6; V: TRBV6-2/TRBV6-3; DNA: TGTGCCAGCAGTTACGAAGGATCCGGGGCCAACGTCCTGACTTTC; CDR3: CASSYEGSGANVLTF
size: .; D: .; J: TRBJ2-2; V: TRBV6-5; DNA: TGTGCCACCAAGGGAAGAGGGCTCGGTACCGGGGAGCTGTTTTTT; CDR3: CATKGRGLGTGELFF
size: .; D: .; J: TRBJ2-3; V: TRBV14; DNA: TGTGCCAGCAGCCAAGTTTCGGGGACGTATGGTTCAGATACGCAGTATTTT; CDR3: CASSQVSGTYGSDTQYF
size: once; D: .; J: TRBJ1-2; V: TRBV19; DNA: TGTGCCAGTAACAAAGACCAAAACTATGGCTACACCTTC; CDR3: CASNKDQNYGYTF
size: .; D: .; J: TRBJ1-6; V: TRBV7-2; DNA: TGTGCCAGCAGCTTACTCCACAGGCTAGTTCTGAATTCACCCCTCCACTTT; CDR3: CASSLLHRLVLNSPLHF
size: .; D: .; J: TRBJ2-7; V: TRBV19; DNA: TGTGCCAGTAGTTCGGACACGGCATTCTACGAGCAGTACTTC; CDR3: CASSSDTAFYEQYF
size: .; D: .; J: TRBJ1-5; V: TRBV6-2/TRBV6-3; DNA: TGTGCCAGCAGTTACGGCTGGGGTAATCAGCCCCAGCATTTT; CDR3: CASSYGWGNQPQHF
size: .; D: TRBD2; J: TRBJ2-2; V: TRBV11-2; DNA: TGTGCCAGCAGTCTAAGGCTGTTCGGGGGAGGGGACACCGGGGAGCTGTTTTTT; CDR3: CASSLRLFGGGDTGELFF
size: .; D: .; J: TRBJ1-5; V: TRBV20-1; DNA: TGCAGTGCTAGTCCCCGGGGTAGTCAGCCCCAGCATTTT; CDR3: CSASPRGSQPQHF
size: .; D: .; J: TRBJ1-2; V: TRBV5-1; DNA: TGCGCCAGCAGGAGCGATAACTATGGCTACACCTTC; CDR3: CASRSDNYGYTF
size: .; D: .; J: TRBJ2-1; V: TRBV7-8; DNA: TGTGCCAGCAGCCCCGGGACCAACAACAATGAGCAGTTCTTC; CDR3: CASSPGTNNNEQFF
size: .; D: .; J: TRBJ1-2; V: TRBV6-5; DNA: TGTGCCAGCAGTTACACCTCAGGGGCCCCGGGTGGCTACACCTTC; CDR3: CASSYTSGAPGGYTF
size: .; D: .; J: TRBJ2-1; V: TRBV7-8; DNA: TGTGCCAGCAGCGAGGGGTCTTACAATGAGCAGTTCTTC; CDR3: CASSEGSYNEQFF
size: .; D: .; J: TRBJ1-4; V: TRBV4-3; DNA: TGCGCCAGCAGCCAAGTGCCAGGGAGAGGAGAAAAACTGTTTTTT; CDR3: CASSQVPGRGEKLFF
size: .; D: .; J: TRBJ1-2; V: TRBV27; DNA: TGTGCCAGCAATCCTACAGCGAACAACTATGGCTACACCTTC; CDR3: CASNPTANNYGYTF
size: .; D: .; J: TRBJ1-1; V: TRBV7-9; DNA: TGTGCCAGCAGCTTTGAAGGGGGCACTGAAGCTTTCTTT; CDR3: CASSFEGGTEAFF
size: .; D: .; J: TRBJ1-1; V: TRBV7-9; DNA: TGTGCCAGCAGCTCCAGTGTTGAAGCTTTCTTT; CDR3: CASSSSVEAFF
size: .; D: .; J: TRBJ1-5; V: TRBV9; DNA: TGTGCCAGCAGCGTAGCCAACACACCCCCGGTGCAGCCCCAGCATTTT; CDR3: CASSVANTPPVQPQHF
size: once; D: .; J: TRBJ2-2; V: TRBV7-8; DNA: TGTGCCAGCAGCTTACGAGTAGGGGATACCGGGGAGCTGTTTTTT; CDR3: CASSLRVGDTGELFF